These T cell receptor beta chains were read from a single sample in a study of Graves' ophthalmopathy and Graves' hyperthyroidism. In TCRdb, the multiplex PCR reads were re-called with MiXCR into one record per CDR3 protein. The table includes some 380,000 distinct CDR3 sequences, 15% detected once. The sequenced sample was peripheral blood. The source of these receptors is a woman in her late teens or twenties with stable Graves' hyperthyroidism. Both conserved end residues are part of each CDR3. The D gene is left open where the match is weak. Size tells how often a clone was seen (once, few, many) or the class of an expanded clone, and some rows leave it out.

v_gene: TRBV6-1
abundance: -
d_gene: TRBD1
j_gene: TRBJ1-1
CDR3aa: CASIRTGWIEAFF
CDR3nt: TGTGCCAGCATCCGGACAGGGTGGATTGAAGCTTTCTTT

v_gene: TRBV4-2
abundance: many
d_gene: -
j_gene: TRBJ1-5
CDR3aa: CASSEQGQPQPQHF
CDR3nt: TGTGCCAGCAGCGAACAGGGCCAACCTCAGCCCCAGCATTTT

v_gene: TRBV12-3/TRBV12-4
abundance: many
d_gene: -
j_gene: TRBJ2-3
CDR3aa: CASSLTPPSTDTQYF
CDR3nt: TGTGCCAGCAGTTTGACACCTCCTAGCACAGATACGCAGTATTTT

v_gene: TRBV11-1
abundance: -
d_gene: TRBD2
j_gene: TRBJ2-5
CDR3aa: CASSPGLPRQETQYF
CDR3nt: TGTGCCAGCAGCCCGGGACTACCAAGGCAAGAGACCCAGTACTTC

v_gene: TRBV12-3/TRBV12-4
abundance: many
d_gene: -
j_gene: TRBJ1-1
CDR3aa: CASSFSGDTEAFF
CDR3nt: TGTGCCAGCAGTTTCTCAGGGGACACTGAAGCTTTCTTT

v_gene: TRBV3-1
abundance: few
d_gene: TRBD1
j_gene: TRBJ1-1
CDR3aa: CASSRGQGARTEAFF
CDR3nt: TGTGCCAGCAGCCGAGGACAGGGGGCGCGGACTGAAGCTTTCTTT

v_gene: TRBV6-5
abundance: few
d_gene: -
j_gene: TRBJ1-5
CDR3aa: CALDGQLNQPQHF
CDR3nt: TGTGCCCTCGATGGACAACTCAATCAGCCCCAGCATTTT

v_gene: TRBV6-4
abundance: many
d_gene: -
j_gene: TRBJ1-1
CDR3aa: CASGETGRAFF
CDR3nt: TGTGCCAGCGGAGAAACGGGCAGGGCTTTCTTT

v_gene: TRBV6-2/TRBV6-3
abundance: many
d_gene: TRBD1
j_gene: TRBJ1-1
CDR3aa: CASSYIGQGATEAFF
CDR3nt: TGTGCCAGCAGTTACATTGGACAGGGGGCAACTGAAGCTTTCTTT

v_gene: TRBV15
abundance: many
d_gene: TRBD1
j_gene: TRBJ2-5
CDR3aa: CATSRPGTEETQYF
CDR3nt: TGTGCCACCAGCAGACCCGGGACAGAAGAGACCCAGTACTTC

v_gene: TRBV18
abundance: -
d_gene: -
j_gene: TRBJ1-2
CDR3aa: CASSQRNYGYTF
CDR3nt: TGTGCCAGCTCACAGCGGAACTATGGCTACACCTTC

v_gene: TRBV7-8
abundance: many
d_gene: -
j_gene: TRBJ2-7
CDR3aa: CASSLELAQATYEQYF
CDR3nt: TGTGCCAGCAGCTTAGAACTGGCGCAGGCTACCTACGAGCAGTACTTC

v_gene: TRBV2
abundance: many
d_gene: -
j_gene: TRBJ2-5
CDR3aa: CASSAWQKETQYF
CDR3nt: TGTGCCAGCAGTGCGTGGCAGAAAGAGACCCAGTACTTC

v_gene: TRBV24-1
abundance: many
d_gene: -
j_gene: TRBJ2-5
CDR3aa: CATSEGGTDLQETQYF
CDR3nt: TGTGCCACCAGTGAGGGGGGGACAGACCTCCAAGAGACCCAGTACTTC

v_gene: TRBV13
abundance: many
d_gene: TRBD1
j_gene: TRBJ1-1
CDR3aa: CASSPGDRGWNTEAFF
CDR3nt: TGTGCCAGCAGCCCAGGGGACAGGGGCTGGAACACTGAAGCTTTCTTT

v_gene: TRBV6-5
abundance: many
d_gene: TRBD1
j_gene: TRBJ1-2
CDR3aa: CATSDRGYGYTF
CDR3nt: TGTGCCACCTCGGACAGGGGCTATGGCTACACCTTC

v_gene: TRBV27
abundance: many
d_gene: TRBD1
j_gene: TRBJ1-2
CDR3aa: CASSLEAGGSYGYTF
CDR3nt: TGTGCCAGCAGTTTAGAGGCAGGGGGCAGCTATGGCTACACCTTC

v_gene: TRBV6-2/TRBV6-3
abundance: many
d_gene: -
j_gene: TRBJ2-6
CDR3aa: CASSYSRAASGANVLTF
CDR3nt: TGTGCCAGCAGTTACTCGAGGGCGGCTTCTGGGGCCAACGTCCTGACTTTC

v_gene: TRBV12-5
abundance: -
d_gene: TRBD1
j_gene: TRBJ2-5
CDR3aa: CASGLGTQGAGETQYF
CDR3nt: TGTGCTAGTGGTCTTGGTACCCAGGGGGCGGGAGAGACCCAGTACTTC

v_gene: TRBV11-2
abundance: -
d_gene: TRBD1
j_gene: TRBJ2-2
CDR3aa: CASIRDRDDTGELFF
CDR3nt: TGTGCCAGCATCCGGGACAGGGATGACACCGGGGAGCTGTTTTTT

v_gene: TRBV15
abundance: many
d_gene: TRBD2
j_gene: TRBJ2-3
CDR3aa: CATSRDAGGPGDTQYF
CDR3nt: TGTGCCACCAGCAGAGACGCGGGGGGGCCAGGAGATACGCAGTATTTT

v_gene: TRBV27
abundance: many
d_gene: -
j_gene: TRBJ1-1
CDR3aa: CASSRGGRETEAFF
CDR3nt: TGTGCCAGCAGTAGGGGAGGGAGGGAAACTGAAGCTTTCTTT

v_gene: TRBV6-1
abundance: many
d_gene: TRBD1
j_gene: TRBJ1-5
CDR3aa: CASSEALGTGNQPQHF
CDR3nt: TGTGCCAGCAGTGAAGCGCTGGGGACAGGTAATCAGCCCCAGCATTTT

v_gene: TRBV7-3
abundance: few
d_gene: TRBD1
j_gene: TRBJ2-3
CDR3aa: CASSLTGQNTDTQYF
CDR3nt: TGTGCCAGCAGCTTAACGGGACAGAACACAGATACGCAGTATTTT

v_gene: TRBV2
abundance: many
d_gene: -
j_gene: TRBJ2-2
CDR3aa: CASSDPRANTGELFF
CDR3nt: TGTGCCAGCAGTGATCCCAGGGCGAACACCGGGGAGCTGTTTTTT

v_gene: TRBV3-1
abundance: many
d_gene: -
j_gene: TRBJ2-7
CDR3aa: CASSSGVGLESYEQYF
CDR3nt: TGTGCCAGCAGCTCAGGGGTAGGACTGGAGTCCTACGAGCAGTACTTC

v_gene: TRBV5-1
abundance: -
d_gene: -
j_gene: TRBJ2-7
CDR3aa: CASTFWQDRKQYF
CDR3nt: TGCGCCAGCACCTTCTGGCAGGACCGTAAGCAGTACTTC